The T cell receptor beta chain described here comes from a study of blood T cell repertoires in COVID-19. The assay was immunoSEQ multiplex PCR, and TCRdb's table has in-frame clones only and misses some. The repertoire holds approximately 220,000 clones, just over 85% seen once, with about 4% in the top ten. The trim removed 5 bases at V and 6 bases at J, leaving 5 bases unmatched. CDR3 length: 15 amino acids. From germline, CDR1 is SGHAT and CDR2 FQNNGV. This clonotype was sampled from a middle-aged woman with acute COVID-19. The chain is built from TRBV11-2 and TRBJ2-5, with TRBD2 identical over 14 bases. The sequenced material came from PBMCs or T cells enriched from blood (not recorded which). The DNA for the CDR3 is TGTGCCAGCAGCATGACTAGCGGGGGGGGTCAGACCCAGTACTTC. Translation gives CASSMTSGGGQTQYF.